Reported below is one T cell receptor (beta chain). Trimming shortened V by 4 bases and J by 2 bases, and 15 bases separated the two germline ends. This CDR3 comprises 15 residues. Germline lookup yields CDR1 SGDLS and CDR2 YYNGEE. The entry originates in a study of blood T cell repertoires in COVID-19. On the study more broadly: There were acute and convalescent COVID-19 samples, and they came from the United States, Italy and Spain. T cells, B-cell-depleted T cells, or PBMCs supplied cDNA or gDNA.

Allocation to cohorts depended on clinical history reported by the participants. TCRdb keeps only in-frame clones here, not all; method: immunoSEQ multiplex PCR. The sample has 240,000 or so clones; about 84% are singletons. This TCR was recovered from a woman aged 50 to 60 who had recovered from COVID-19. Specimen: PBMCs or T cells enriched from blood (not recorded which). V and J are TRBV9 and TRBJ1-2; the D gene is possibly TRBD1 (6 bases). The CDR3, as DNA: TGTGCCAGCAGCCGGGAGGGGGACGGGAACTATGGCTACACCTTC. The encoded protein is CASSREGDGNYGYTF.